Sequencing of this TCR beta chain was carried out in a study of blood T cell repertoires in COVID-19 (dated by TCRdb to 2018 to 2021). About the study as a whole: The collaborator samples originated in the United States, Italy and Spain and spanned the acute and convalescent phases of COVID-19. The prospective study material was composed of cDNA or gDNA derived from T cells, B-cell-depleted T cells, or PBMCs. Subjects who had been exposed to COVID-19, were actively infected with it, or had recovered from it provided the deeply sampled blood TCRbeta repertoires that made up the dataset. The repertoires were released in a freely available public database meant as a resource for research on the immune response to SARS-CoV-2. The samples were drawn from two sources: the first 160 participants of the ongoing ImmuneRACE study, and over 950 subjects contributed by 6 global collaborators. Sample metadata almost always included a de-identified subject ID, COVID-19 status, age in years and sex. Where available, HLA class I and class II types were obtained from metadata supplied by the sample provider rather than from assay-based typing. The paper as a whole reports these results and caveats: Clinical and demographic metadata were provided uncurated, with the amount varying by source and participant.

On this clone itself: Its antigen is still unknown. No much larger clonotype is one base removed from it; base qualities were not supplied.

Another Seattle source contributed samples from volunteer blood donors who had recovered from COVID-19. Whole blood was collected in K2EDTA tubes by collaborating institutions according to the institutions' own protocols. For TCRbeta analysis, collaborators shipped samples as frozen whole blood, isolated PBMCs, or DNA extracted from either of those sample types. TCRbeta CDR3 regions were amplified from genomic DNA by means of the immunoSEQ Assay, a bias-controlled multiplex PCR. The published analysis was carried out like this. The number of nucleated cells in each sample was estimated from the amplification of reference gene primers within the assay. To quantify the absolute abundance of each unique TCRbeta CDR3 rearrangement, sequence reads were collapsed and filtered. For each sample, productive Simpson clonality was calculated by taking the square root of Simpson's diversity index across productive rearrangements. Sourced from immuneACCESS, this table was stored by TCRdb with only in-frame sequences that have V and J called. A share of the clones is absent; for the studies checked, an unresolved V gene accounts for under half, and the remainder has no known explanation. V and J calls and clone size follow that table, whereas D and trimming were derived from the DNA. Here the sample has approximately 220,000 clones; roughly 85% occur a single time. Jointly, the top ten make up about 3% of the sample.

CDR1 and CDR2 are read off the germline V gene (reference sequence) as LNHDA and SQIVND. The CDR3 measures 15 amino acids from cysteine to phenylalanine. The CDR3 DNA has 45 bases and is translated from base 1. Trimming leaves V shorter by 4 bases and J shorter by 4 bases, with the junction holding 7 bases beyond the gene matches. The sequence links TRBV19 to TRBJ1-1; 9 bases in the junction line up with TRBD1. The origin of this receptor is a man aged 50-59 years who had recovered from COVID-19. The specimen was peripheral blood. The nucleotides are TGTGCCAGTAGTAAAAAGGCGGGACAGGGCACTGAAGCTTTCTTT. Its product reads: CASSKKAGQGTEAFF.